This TCR beta chain came from a study of blood T cell repertoires in COVID-19. As for the study in general: Some COVID-19 samples were acute and others convalescent; all came from the United States, Italy and Spain. From T cells, B-cell-depleted T cells, or PBMCs came the material, which was cDNA or gDNA.

Per the original data handling: Reference gene primers were amplified, and this amplification served to estimate nucleated cell counts. Libraries were prepared by immunoSEQ multiplex PCR; TCRdb keeps only in-frame clonotypes and omits some of them. V, J and clone size are taken as reported in that table, and D and trimming were inferred from the DNA itself. This sample yields around 140,000 clones, of which less than 85% are seen a single time; about a sixth belongs to the top ten. The source material was peripheral blood. The TCR was taken from a woman aged 80 or over with acute or convalescent COVID-19.

CDR3 amino acids: CASSPSGTGNEQYF. For the CDR3, the DNA is TGTGCCAGCTCACCTTCGGGGACAGGGAACGAGCAGTACTTC. The rearrangement joins TRBV18 to TRBJ2-7; the match to TRBD1 covers 9 bases. CDR1 and CDR2 from the germline V gene are KGHSH and LQKENI. Losses at the gene ends were 3 bases for V and 5 bases for J; bases not matched to a gene: 5. The CDR3 is made up of 14 amino acids.